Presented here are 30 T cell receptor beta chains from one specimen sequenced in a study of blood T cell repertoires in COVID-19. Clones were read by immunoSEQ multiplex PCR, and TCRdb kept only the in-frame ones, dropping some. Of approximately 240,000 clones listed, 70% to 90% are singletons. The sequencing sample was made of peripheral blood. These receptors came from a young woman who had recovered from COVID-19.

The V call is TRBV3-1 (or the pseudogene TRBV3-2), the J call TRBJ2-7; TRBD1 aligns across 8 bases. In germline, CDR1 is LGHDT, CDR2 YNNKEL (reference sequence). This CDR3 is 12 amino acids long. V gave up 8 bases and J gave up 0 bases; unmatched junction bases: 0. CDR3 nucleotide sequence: TGTGCCAGCCAGGGGGCCTCCTACGAGCAGTACTTC. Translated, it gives CASQGASYEQYF.

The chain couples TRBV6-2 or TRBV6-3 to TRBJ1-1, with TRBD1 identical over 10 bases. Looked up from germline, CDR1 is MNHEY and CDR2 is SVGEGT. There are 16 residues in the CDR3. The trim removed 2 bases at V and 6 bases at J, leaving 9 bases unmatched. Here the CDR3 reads CASSYETGGFNAEAFF. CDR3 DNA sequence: TGTGCCAGCAGTTACGAGACAGGGGGCTTTAACGCTGAAGCTTTCTTT.

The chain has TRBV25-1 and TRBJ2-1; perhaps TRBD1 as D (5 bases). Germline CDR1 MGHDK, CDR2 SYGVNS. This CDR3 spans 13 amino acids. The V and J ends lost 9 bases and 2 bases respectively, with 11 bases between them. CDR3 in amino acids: CASRTSTYNEQFF. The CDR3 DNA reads TGTGCCAGTAGGACATCTACCTACAATGAGCAGTTCTTC.

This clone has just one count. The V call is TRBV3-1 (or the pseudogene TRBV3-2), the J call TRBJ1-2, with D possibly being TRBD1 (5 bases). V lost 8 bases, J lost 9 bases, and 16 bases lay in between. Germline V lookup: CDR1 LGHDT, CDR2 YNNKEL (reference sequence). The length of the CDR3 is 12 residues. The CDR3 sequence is CASSKRQGSYTF. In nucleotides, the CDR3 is TGTGCCAGCTCCAAGAGGCAGGGCAGCTACACCTTC.

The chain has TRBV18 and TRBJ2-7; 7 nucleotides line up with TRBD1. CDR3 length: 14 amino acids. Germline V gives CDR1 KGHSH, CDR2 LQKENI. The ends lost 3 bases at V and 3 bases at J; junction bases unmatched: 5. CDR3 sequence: CASSPQGQLYEQYF. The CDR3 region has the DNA TGTGCCAGCTCACCGCAGGGACAGCTCTACGAGCAGTACTTC.

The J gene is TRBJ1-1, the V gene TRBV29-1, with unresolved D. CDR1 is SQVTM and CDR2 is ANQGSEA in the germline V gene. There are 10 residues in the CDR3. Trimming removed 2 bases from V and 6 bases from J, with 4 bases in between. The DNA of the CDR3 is TGCAGCGTTGAATACTCTGAAGCTTTCTTT. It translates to CSVEYSEAFF.

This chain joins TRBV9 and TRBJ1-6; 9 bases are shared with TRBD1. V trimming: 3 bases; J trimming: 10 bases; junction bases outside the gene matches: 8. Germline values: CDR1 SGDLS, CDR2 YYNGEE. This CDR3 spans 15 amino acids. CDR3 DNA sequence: TGTGCCAGCAGCGGGGGACAGGGCGGGGGATCACCCCTCCACTTT. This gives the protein CASSGGQGGGSPLHF.

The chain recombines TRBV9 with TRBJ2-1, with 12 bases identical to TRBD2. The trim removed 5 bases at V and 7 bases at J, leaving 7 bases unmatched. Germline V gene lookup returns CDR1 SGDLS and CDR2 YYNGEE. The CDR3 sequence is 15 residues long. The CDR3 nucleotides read TGTGCCAGCAGTCTAGCGGGAGGGCCTCCGAATGAGCAGTTCTTC. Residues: CASSLAGGPPNEQFF.

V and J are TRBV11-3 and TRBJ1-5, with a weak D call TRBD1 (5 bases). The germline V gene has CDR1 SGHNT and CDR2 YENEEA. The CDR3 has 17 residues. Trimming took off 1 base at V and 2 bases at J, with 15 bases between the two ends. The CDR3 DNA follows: TGTGCCAGCAGCTTAGGGGAACAGGTACAGGGCAATCAGCCCCAGCATTTT. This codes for CASSLGEQVQGNQPQHF.

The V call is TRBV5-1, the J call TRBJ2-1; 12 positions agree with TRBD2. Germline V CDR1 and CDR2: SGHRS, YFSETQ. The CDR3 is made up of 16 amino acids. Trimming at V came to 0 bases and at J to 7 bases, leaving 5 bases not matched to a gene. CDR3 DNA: TGCGCCAGCAGCTTGGGGAGACTAGCGGGAGTGAATGAGCAGTTCTTC. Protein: CASSLGRLAGVNEQFF.

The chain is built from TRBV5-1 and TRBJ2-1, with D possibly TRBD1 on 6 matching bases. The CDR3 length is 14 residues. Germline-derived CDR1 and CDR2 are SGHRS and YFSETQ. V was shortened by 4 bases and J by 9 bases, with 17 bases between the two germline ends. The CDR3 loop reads CASSQQQGFGEQFF. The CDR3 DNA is TGCGCCAGCAGCCAACAGCAGGGGTTCGGTGAGCAGTTCTTC.

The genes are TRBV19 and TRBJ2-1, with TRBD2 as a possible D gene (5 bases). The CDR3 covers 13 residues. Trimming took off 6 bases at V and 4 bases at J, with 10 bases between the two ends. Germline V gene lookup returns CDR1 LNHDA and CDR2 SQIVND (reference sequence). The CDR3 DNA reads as TGTGCCAGTAGACCGGACTCATACAATGAGCAGTTCTTC. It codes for CASRPDSYNEQFF. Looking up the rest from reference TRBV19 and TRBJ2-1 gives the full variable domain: DGGITQSPKYLFRKEGQNVTLSCEQNLNHDAMYWYRQDPGQGLRLIYYSQIVNDFQKGDIAEGYSVSREKKESFPLTVTSAQKNPTAFYLCASRPDSYNEQFFGPGTRLTVL.

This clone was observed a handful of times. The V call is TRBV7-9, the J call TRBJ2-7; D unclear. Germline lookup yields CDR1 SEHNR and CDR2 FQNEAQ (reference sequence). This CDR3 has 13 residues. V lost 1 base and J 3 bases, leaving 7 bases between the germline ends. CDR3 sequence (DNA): TGTGCCAGCAGCTTAGGGCAAGTCTACGAGCAGTACTTC. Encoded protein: CASSLGQVYEQYF.

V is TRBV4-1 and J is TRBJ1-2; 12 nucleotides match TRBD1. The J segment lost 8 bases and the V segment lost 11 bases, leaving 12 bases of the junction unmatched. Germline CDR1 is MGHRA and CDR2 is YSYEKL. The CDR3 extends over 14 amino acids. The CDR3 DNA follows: TGCGCCGGGACAGGGGGCGATGACTCCCTCGGCTACACCTTC. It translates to CAGTGGDDSLGYTF.

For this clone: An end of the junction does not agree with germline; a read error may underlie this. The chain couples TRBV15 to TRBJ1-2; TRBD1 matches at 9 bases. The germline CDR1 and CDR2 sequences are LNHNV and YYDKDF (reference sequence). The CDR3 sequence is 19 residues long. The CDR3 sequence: CATRREVPFSRDRALSYTF. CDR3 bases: TGTGCCACCAGAAGAGAAGTCCCTTTTAGTCGGGACAGGGCCCTTAGCTACACCTTC.

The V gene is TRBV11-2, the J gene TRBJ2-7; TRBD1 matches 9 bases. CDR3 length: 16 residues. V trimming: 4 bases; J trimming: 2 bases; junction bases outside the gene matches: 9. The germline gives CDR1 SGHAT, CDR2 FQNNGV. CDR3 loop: CASSYAGTGRTYEQYF. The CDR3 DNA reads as TGTGCCAGCAGCTACGCCGGGACAGGGCGAACCTACGAGCAGTACTTC.

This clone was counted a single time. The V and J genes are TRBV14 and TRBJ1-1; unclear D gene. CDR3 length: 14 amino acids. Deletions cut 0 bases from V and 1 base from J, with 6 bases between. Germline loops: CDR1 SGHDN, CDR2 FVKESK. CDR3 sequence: CASSQDHGNTEAFF. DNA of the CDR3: TGTGCCAGCAGCCAAGATCACGGGAACACTGAAGCTTTCTTT.

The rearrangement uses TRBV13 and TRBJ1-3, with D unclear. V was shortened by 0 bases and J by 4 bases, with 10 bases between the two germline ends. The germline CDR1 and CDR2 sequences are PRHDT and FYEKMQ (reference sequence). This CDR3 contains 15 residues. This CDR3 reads CASSLGLPRGNTIYF. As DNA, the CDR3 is TGTGCCAGCAGCTTAGGCCTCCCGAGGGGAAACACCATATATTTT.

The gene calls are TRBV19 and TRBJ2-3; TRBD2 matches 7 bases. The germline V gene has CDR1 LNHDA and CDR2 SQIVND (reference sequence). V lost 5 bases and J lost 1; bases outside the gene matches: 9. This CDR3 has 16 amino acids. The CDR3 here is CASSSPGGPRTDTQYF. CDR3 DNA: TGTGCCAGTAGTTCCCCGGGGGGTCCCCGCACAGATACGCAGTATTTT.

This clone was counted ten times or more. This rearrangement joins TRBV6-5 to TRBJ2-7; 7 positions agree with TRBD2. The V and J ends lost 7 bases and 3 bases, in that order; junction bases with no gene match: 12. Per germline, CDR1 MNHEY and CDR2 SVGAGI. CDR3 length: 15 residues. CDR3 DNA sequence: TGTGCCAGCAATTCCGGCGGGAGTCTCGTCTACGAGCAGTACTTC. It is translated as CASNSGGSLVYEQYF.

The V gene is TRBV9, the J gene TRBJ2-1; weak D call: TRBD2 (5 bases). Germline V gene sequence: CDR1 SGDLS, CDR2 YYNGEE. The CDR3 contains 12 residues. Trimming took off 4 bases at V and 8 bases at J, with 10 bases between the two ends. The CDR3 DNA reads TGTGCCAGCAGCCGAGGGTGGGATGAGCAGTTCTTC. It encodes CASSRGWDEQFF. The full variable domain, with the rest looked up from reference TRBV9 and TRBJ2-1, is DSGVTQTPKHLITATGQRVTLRCSPRSGDLSVYWYQQSLDQGLQFLIQYYNGEERAKGNILERFSAQQFPDLHSELNLSSLELGDSALYFCASSRGWDEQFFGPGTRLTVL.

As DNA, the CDR3 is TGTGCCAGCAGCCCAGCCGGGACTAGCATCAATGAGCAGTTCTTC. Translated: CASSPAGTSINEQFF. The chain employs TRBV4-2 and TRBJ2-1; 9 bases map to TRBD2. Germline CDR1 LGHNA, CDR2 YNFKEQ. V was clipped by 4 bases and J by 6 bases; unmatched bases: 7. This CDR3 is built from 15 residues.

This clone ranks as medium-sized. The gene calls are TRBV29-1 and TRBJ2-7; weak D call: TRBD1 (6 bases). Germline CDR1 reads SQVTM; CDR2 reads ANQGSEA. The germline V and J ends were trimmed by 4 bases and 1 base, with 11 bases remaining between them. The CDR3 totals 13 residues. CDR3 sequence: CSVGDTQSYEQYF. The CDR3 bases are TGCAGCGTTGGGGACACCCAGTCCTACGAGCAGTACTTC.

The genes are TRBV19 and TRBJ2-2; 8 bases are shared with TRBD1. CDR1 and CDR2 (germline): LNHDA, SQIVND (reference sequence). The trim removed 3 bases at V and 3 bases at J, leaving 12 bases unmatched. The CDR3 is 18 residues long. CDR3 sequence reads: CASSIDRGSAGYTGELFF. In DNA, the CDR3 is TGTGCCAGTAGTATTGACAGGGGATCGGCGGGGTACACCGGGGAGCTGTTTTTT.

DNA of the CDR3: TGTGCCAGCAGTTTATTCGGACTCTCTGGAAACACCATATATTTT. Encoded protein: CASSLFGLSGNTIYF. The V gene is TRBV28, the J gene TRBJ1-3; D is undetermined. This CDR3 comprises 15 residues. Between the trimmed V and J ends, which lost 1 base and 0 bases, there was a span of 7 bases. Germline CDR1 MDHEN, CDR2 SYDVKM.

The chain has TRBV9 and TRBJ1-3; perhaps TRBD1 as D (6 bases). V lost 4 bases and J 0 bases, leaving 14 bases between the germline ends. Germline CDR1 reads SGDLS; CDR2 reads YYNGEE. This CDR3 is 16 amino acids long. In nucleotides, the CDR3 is TGTGCCAGCAGCCCCGAACAGGGTTACTCTGGAAACACCATATATTTT. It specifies CASSPEQGYSGNTIYF.

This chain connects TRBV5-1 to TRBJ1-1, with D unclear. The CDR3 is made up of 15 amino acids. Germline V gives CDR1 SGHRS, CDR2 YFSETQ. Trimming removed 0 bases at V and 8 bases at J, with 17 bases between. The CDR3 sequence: CASSLGYGLSGEAFF. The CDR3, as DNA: TGCGCCAGCAGCTTGGGGTATGGGCTTTCTGGGGAAGCTTTCTTT.

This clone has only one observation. In DNA form, the CDR3 reads TGTGCCAGTCGCGATGGTGAAGCTTTCTTT. Protein product: CASRDGEAFF. The chain uses TRBV28 and TRBJ1-1; D remains ambiguous. The CDR3 consists of 10 residues. V gave up 9 bases and J gave up 7 bases, with 9 bases separating them. Germline CDR1 MDHEN, CDR2 SYDVKM.

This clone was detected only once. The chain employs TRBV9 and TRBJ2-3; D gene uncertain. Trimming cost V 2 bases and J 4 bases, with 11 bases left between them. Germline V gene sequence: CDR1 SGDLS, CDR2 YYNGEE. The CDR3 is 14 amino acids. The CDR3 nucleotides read TGTGCCAGCAGCGTCGGAAGCGTTTCAGATACGCAGTATTTT. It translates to CASSVGSVSDTQYF.

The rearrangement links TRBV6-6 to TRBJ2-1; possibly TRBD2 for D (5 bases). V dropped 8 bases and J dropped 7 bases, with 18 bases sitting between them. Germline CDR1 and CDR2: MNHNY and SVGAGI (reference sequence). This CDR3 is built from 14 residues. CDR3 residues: CASGFLSGGNEQFF. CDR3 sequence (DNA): TGTGCCAGCGGATTTTTAAGCGGCGGTAATGAGCAGTTCTTC.